This passage covers 8 T cell receptor beta chains from one sample sequenced in a study of Ad26.COV2.S vaccination and SARS-CoV-2 variants. Treatment meaning: about 20 received Ad26.COV2.S at low or high dose, single or two shots; several received placebo; per-sample allocation not given. Sampling occurred on day 63 after the first vaccine or placebo injection. Here immunoSEQ multiplex PCR was the method, and the copy in TCRdb shows in-frame clones only, minus some. The sample records roughly 300,000 clones, about 89% being singletons. The specimen comprised peripheral blood, sampled in a trial of Ad26.COV2.S vaccine versus placebo. The origin of the receptors is a person between 18 and 60 years old who received the Ad26.COV2.S COVID-19 vaccine or a placebo.

This clone appeared a few times. The CDR3 coding sequence is TGTGCCAGCAGCTTAGCCTGGACCCCGAGCGGGGAGCTGTTTTTT. It specifies CASSLAWTPSGELFF. The V and J genes are TRBV11-1 and TRBJ2-2; D not certain. The V end was cut by 0 bases, the J end by 7 bases, with 12 bases between. The CDR3 has 15 residues. CDR1 is SGHAT and CDR2 is FQDESV in the germline V gene (reference sequence).

A single count supports this clone. The chain recombines TRBV7-2 with TRBJ2-3, with 10 bases fitting TRBD2. Germline values: CDR1 SGHTA, CDR2 FQGNSA. The CDR3 totals 15 residues. V lost 6 bases to trimming and J lost 2 bases; unmatched junction nucleotides: 5. In DNA form, the CDR3 reads TGTGCCAGCAGTCTAGGACTAGCGGACACAGATACGCAGTATTTT. Residues: CASSLGLADTDTQYF.

This chain joins TRBV18 and TRBJ2-5, with no clear D. The CDR3 extends over 14 amino acids. CDR1 is KGHSH, CDR2 LQKENI, per germline. V shed 3 bases and J shed 4 bases, with 12 bases lying between them. CDR3 DNA: TGTGCCAGCTCACCTTTGAGTGAACGAGAGACCCAGTACTTC. As protein: CASSPLSERETQYF. Full variable domain (rest looked up from reference TRBV18 and TRBJ2-5): NAGVMQNPRHLVRRRGQEARLRCSPMKGHSHVYWYRQLPEEGLKFMVYLQKENIIDESGMPKERFSAEFPKEGPSILRIQQVVRGDSAAYFCASSPLSERETQYFGPGTRLLVL.

The chain uses TRBV29-1 and TRBJ2-3; tentative D call: TRBD1 (6 bases). CDR1 is SQVTM, CDR2 ANQGSEA, per germline. This CDR3 has 14 residues. Trimming removed 7 bases from V and 1 base from J, with 15 bases in between. The CDR3 loop reads CSAPQGSGTDTQYF. The CDR3, as DNA: TGCAGCGCCCCACAGGGATCTGGCACAGATACGCAGTATTTT.

The chain recombines TRBV10-3 with TRBJ1-4; TRBD1 might be the D (5 bases). The V end lost 2 bases, the J end lost 8 bases, and 9 bases lay between the germline ends. Per the germline V gene, CDR1 is ENHRY and CDR2 is SYGVKD. The CDR3 sequence is 13 residues long. Here the CDR3 reads CAISEEGIEKLFF. As DNA, the CDR3 is TGTGCCATCAGTGAGGAGGGGATCGAAAAACTGTTTTTT.

The chain combines TRBV5-1 with TRBJ2-1, with 8 bases aligning to TRBD2. The CDR3 is 16 residues long. Germline V gives CDR1 SGHRS, CDR2 YFSETQ. V lost 0 bases, J lost 4 bases, and 6 bases stayed unmatched. CDR3 in DNA: TGCGCCAGCAGCTTGGCCTCGGGAGGGCCATACAATGAGCAGTTCTTC. This gives the protein CASSLASGGPYNEQFF.

V usage is TRBV7-2 and J usage is TRBJ2-4, with D perhaps matching TRBD2 (5 bases). The CDR3 spans 15 residues. The germline V gene has CDR1 SGHTA and CDR2 FQGNSA. V was pared by 3 bases and J by 0 bases, with 9 bases between. The CDR3 coding sequence is TGTGCCAGCAGCTTCCCGGGAATAGCCAAAAACATTCAGTACTTC. It yields the protein CASSFPGIAKNIQYF. The full variable domain, completed using reference TRBV7-2 and TRBJ2-4, is GAGVSQSPSNKVTEKGKDVELRCDPISGHTALYWYRQSLGQGLEFLIYFQGNSAPDKSGLPSDRFSAERTGGSVSTLTIQRTQQEDSAVYLCASSFPGIAKNIQYFGAGTRLSVL.

The chain couples TRBV28 to TRBJ2-7, with unresolved D. The CDR3 is made up of 12 amino acids. The germline V gene has CDR1 MDHEN and CDR2 SYDVKM. Trimming pared 0 bases from V and 6 bases from J, leaving 6 bases between. CDR3 in DNA: TGTGCCAGCAGTTTATGGCCATCCGAGCAGTACTTC. Amino acid sequence: CASSLWPSEQYF.